The rows below give T cell receptor beta chains drawn from one sample of a study of monozygotic twins with inflammatory bowel disease. TCRdb processed the 5' RACE reads again and assigns one entry to each CDR3 protein, with no DNA. The sample includes 350,000 to 500,000 distinct CDR3 sequences. The sample was blood. Every receptor here comes from a human donor with ulcerative colitis or Crohn's disease, or a healthy co-twin of an affected twin (not recorded which). Both conserved end residues are part of each CDR3. The order of the fields is V gene, J gene, CDR3 protein.

TRBV5-1	TRBJ2-5	CASSSRSGVTGETQYF
TRBV30	TRBJ1-1	CAWSEVQLNTEAFF
TRBV29-1	TRBJ1-1	CSVKGVINTEAFF
TRBV21-1	TRBJ2-3	CASSQGHSTDTQYF
TRBV2	TRBJ2-7	CASIKIGGYEQYF
TRBV29-1	TRBJ2-1	CSVVWWAYNEQFF
TRBV12-3/TRBV12-4	TRBJ1-3	CASSAGISGNTIYF
TRBV29-1	TRBJ2-5	CSPTDRRLQETQYF
TRBV28	TRBJ2-7	CASSWTGGGISYEQYF
TRBV20-1	TRBJ2-5	CSATTGGLGIRLYQETQYF
TRBV10-3	TRBJ1-2	CAIAGQFNYGYTF
TRBV18	TRBJ1-1	CASSPGGGMTEAFF
TRBV7-2	TRBJ2-1	CASGPGASYNEQFF
TRBV5-1	TRBJ1-1	CASSFLGAGGANTEAFF
TRBV19	TRBJ2-1	CASTGTSKHNEQFF
TRBV15	TRBJ2-4	CATSRGGRTLSNIQYF
TRBV7-6	TRBJ2-2	CASSLGQENTGELFF
TRBV25-1	TRBJ1-2	CASSDGTSNYGYTF
TRBV7-9	TRBJ1-1	CASSLGWTEAFF
TRBV13	TRBJ2-7	CASSFRGMGYEQYF
TRBV5-1	TRBJ1-3	CASSWGQGPGNTIYF
TRBV5-5	TRBJ2-1	CASSLSATGRNEQFF
TRBV12-3/TRBV12-4	TRBJ2-2	CASRGRDFGELFF
TRBV18	TRBJ2-3	CASDQSQRGLAIDTQYF
TRBV5-1	TRBJ2-5	CASRTGTGPQETQYF
TRBV18	TRBJ1-1	CASSPLPGNTEAFF
TRBV4-1	TRBJ1-2	CASSQGGGFRYGYTF
TRBV29-1	TRBJ1-1	CSTLPLSGTEAFF
TRBV25-1	TRBJ2-1	CASSEYTGSYNEQFF
TRBV7-2	TRBJ2-3	CASSLLAIDTQYF
TRBV10-3	TRBJ1-1	CAIRDTMNTEAFF
TRBV5-6	TRBJ2-2	CASSLAIGLAGTGELFF
TRBV5-1	TRBJ2-5	CASSLEGGRETQYF
TRBV5-1	TRBJ1-2	CASSLDGASGGYTF
TRBV7-3	TRBJ2-5	CASRKGGGQETQYF
TRBV5-6	TRBJ2-2	CASSLERELFF
TRBV25-1	TRBJ1-1	CASRGPGGFNTEAFF
TRBV10-3	TRBJ2-7	CAISGGGRVDEQYF
TRBV12-3/TRBV12-4	TRBJ2-2	CASSLLAGGVGGELFF
TRBV28	TRBJ2-2	CASSLLGYANTGELFF
TRBV7-9	TRBJ1-1	CASRPLTGENTEAFF
TRBV19	TRBJ1-6	CASSSRTGTFPLHF
TRBV5-1	TRBJ2-1	CASSFHEEQFF
TRBV20-1	TRBJ2-1	CSVPSGIYNEQFF
TRBV10-3	TRBJ2-5	CAISGGSGQETQYF
TRBV4-1	TRBJ1-1	CASSHQQGLNTEAFF